This is a list of T cell receptor beta chains from one sample in a study of early T cells in non-severe SARS-CoV-2 infection. One entry per CDR3 protein, called by TCRdb with MiXCR from the 5' RACE reads. The sample lists around 80,000 distinct CDR3 sequences, 13% occurring once. The sample comprised whole blood. These receptor sequences come from an adult who was a healthcare worker with PCR-confirmed SARS-CoV-2 infection or an uninfected control (not recorded which). Each CDR3 is given with its conserved first and last residue. A D gene is named only where the DNA matches it firmly. Size values are once, few and many counts, or a class for expanded clones, and some rows have none.

D,V,size,J,DNA,CDR3
-,TRBV19,many,TRBJ2-2,TGTGCCAGTACCAAGGCGAACGCCGGGGAGCTGTTTTTT,CASTKANAGELFF
-,TRBV18,-,TRBJ2-3,TGTGCCAGCTCACCTCAGGGGGATACGCAGTATTTT,CASSPQGDTQYF
-,TRBV10-2,few,TRBJ2-5,TGCGCCAGCAGTGTCGGTGGGAGTGGAGAGACCCAGTACTTC,CASSVGGSGETQYF
-,TRBV4-1,few,TRBJ1-2,TGCGCCAGCAGCCAAGCGGTTCCACAGCTTGCAGCTAACTATGGCTACACCTTC,CASSQAVPQLAANYGYTF
-,TRBV7-9,few,TRBJ1-1,TGTGCCAGCAGTCATAGACAGTTTGAAGCTTTCTTT,CASSHRQFEAFF
TRBD1,TRBV12-3/TRBV12-4,-,TRBJ2-5,TGTGCCAGCAGTTTTTCGGACAGGGTGGAGACCCAGTACTTC,CASSFSDRVETQYF
TRBD2,TRBV2,few,TRBJ2-4,TGTGCCAGCAGTGAGCCTAGCGGGGCCAAAAACATTCAGTACTTC,CASSEPSGAKNIQYF
TRBD1,TRBV24-1,few,TRBJ2-1,TGTGCCACCAGTGATGATCGTATTGGACAGGGGAACAATGAGCAGTTCTTC,CATSDDRIGQGNNEQFF
TRBD2,TRBV29-1,few,TRBJ2-7,TGCAGCGCCCAACCAAGTGGTAGCGGGGGCTCCTACGAGCAGTACTTC,CSAQPSGSGGSYEQYF
-,TRBV20-1,many,TRBJ2-1,TGCAGTGCTAGAGTTACGAATTACAATGAGCAGTTCTTC,CSARVTNYNEQFF
-,TRBV18,few,TRBJ1-1,TGTGCCAGCTCGCTAAACCCGGGGGGGGCTGAAGCTTTCTTT,CASSLNPGGAEAFF
-,TRBV28,-,TRBJ2-7,TGTGCCAGCAAAAAAGGCGAGCTTTCCTACGAGCAGTACTTC,CASKKGELSYEQYF
TRBD1,TRBV6-5,-,TRBJ2-1,TGTGCCAGCAGCAGGGCTCGTGGACAGGGATACAATGAGCAGTTCTTC,CASSRARGQGYNEQFF
-,TRBV7-9,few,TRBJ1-2,TGTGCCAGCAGCCCTCTGGCAGAGACAGACTTC,CASSPLAETDF
TRBD1,TRBV29-1,few,TRBJ2-7,TGCAGCGTTGTCGGACAGGGGCTTTCCTACGAGCAGTACTTC,CSVVGQGLSYEQYF
-,TRBV4-1,-,TRBJ1-5,TGCGCCAGCAGCCATACCGGGCCCAATCAGCCCCAGCATTTT,CASSHTGPNQPQHF
-,TRBV5-6,-,TRBJ2-5,TGTGCCAGCACCCGCCGACAGTCAGGGACGACCCAGTACTTC,CASTRRQSGTTQYF